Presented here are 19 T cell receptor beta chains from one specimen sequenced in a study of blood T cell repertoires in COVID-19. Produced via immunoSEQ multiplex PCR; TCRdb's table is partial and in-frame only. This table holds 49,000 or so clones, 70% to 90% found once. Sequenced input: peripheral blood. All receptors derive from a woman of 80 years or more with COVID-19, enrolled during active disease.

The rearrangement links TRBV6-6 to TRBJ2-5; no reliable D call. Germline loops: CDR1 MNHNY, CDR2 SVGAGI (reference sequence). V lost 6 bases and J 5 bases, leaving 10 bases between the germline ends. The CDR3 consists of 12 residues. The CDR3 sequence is CASSPSEETQYF. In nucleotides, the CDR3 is TGTGCCAGCAGCCCCTCTGAGGAGACCCAGTACTTC.

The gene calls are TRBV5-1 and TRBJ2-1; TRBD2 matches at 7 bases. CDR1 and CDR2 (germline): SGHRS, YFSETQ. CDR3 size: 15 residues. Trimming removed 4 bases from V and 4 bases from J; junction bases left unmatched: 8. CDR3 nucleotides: TGCGCCAGCAGCGCATCTCCGGGGGGATACAATGAGCAGTTCTTC. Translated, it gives CASSASPGGYNEQFF.

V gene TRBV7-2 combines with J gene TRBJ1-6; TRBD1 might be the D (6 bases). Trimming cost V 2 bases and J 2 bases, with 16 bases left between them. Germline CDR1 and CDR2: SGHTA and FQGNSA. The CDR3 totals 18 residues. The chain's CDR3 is CASSLLQGQTTYNSPLHF. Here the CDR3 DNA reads TGTGCCAGCAGCTTATTGCAGGGGCAGACAACCTATAATTCACCCCTCCACTTT.

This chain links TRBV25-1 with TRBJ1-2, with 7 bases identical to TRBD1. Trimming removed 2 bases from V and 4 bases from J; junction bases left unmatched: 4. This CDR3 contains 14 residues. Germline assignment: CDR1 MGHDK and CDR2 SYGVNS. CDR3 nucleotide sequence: TGTGCCAGCAGTGAAACAAGGGACAGCTATGGCTACACCTTC. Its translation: CASSETRDSYGYTF.

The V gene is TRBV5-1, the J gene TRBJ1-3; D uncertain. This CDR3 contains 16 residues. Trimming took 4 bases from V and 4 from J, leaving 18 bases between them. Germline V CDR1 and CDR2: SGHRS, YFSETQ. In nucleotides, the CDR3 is TGCGCCAGCAGCCCCCTCCCCTCCTCGGGGGGAAACACCATATATTTT. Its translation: CASSPLPSSGGNTIYF.

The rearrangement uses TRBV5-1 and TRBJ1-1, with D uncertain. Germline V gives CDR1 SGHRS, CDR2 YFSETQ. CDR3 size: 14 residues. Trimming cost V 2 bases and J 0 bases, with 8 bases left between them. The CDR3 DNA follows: TGCGCCAGCAGCTTACAGCCCCTGAACACTGAAGCTTTCTTT. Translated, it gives CASSLQPLNTEAFF.

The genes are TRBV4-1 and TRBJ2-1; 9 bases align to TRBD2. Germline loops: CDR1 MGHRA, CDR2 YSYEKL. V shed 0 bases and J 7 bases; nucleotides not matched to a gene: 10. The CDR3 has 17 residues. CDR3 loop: CASSQDTRRGRGNEQFF. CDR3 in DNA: TGCGCCAGCAGCCAAGATACGCGGCGCGGGAGGGGGAATGAGCAGTTCTTC.

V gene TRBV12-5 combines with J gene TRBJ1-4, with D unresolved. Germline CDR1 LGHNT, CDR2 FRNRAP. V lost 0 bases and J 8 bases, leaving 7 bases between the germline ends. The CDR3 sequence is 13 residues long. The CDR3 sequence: CASGLVRGEKLFF. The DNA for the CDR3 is TGTGCTAGTGGTTTGGTACGGGGAGAAAAACTGTTTTTT.

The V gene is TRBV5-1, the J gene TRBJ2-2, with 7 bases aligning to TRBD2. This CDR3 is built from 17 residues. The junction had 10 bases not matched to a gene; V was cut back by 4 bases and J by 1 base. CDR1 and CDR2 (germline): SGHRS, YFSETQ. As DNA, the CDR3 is TGCGCCAGCAGCCCGACTACTAGCGTCCTGAACACCGGGGAGCTGTTTTTT. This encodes CASSPTTSVLNTGELFF. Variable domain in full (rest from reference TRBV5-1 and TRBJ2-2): KAGVTQTPRYLIKTRGQQVTLSCSPISGHRSVSWYQQTPGQGLQFLFEYFSETQRNKGNFPGRFSGRQFSNSRSEMNVSTLELGDSALYLCASSPTTSVLNTGELFFGEGSRLTVL.

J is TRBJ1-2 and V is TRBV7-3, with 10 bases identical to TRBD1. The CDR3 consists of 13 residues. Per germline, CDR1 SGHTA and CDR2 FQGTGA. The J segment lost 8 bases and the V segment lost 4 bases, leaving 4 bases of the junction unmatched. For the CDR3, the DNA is TGTGCCAGCAGCTGGGACAGGGGTGTCGGCTACACCTTC. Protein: CASSWDRGVGYTF.

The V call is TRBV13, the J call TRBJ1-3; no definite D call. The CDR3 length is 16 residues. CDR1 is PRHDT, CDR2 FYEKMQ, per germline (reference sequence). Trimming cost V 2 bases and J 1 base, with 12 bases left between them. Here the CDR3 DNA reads TGTGCCAGCAGCTTATATACCCCAGCGTCTGGAAACACCATATATTTT. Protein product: CASSLYTPASGNTIYF.

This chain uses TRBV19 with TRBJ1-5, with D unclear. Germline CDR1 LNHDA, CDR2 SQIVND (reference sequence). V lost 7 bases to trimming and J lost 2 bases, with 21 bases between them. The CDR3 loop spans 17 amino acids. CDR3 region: CASTLAGKSWGNQPQHF. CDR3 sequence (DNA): TGTGCCAGTACTCTCGCCGGGAAATCCTGGGGCAATCAGCCCCAGCATTTT.

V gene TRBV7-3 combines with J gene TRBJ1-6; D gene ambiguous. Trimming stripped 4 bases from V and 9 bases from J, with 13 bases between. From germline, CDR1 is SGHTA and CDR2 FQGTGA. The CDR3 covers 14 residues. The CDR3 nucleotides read TGTGCCAGCAGCTCAACAGCGGTCGGTTCACCCCTCCACTTT. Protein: CASSSTAVGSPLHF.

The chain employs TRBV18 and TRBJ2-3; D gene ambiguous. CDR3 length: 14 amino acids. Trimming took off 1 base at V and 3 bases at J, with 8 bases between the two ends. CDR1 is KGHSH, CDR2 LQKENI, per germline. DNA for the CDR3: TGTGCCAGCTCACCACAACACAGTACAGATACGCAGTATTTT. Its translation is CASSPQHSTDTQYF.

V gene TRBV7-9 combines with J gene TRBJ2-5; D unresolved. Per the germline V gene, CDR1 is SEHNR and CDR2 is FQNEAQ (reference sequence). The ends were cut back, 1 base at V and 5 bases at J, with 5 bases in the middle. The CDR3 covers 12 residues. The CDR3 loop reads CASSLVRETQYF. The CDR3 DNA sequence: TGTGCCAGCAGCTTAGTGAGGGAGACCCAGTACTTC.

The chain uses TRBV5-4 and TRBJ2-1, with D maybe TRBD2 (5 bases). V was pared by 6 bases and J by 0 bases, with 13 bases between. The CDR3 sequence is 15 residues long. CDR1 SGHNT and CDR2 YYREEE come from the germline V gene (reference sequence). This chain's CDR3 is CASTVGLGSYNEQFF. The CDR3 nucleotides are TGTGCCAGCACCGTTGGACTCGGCTCCTACAATGAGCAGTTCTTC.

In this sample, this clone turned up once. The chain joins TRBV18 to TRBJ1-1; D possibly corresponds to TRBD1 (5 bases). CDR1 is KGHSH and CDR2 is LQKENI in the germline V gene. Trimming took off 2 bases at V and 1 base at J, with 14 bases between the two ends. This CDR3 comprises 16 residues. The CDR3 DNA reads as TGTGCCAGCTCACCATTGGGCCCTGGACAGAACACTGAAGCTTTCTTT. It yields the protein CASSPLGPGQNTEAFF.

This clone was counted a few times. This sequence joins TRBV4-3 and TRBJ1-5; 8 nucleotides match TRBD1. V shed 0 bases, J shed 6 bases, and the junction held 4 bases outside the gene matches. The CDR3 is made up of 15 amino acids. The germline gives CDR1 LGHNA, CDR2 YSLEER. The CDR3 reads CASSQEQGTGQPQHF. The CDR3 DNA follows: TGCGCCAGCAGCCAAGAGCAGGGGACAGGTCAGCCCCAGCATTTT.

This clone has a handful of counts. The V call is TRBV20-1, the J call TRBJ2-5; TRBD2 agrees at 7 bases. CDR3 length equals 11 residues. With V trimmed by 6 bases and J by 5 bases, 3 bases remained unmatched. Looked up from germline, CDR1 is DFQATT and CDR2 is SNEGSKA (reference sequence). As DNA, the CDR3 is TGCAGTGCCCTGCGGGGGGAGACCCAGTACTTC. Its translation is CSALRGETQYF.